Following are 5 T cell receptor beta chains from one sample sequenced in a study of CD8+CD57+ T cells in acquired aplastic anemia. CDR3 and TCR beta VDJ profiling relied on a genomic DNA template. TCRdb analysed the reads with MiXCR anew, one entry per CDR3 protein. This repertoire shows more than 150,000 distinct CDR3 sequences, over 60% found once; its top ten account for roughly 50%. The specimen was sorted CD4+, CD8+, or CD8+CD57+ T cells (not recorded which) from PBMCs. These receptors were taken from a human donor with severe aplastic anemia or a healthy control (not recorded which).

Here the CDR3 DNA reads TGTGCCAGCAGCCCACAGGGGTATAGCAATCAGCCCCTTTCCACCGGGGAGCTGTTTTTT. Its translation is CASSPQGYSNQPLSTGELFF. The chain combines TRBV5-8 with TRBJ2-2, with TRBD1 matching over 7 bases. The CDR3 has 20 residues. Germline V lookup: CDR1 SGHTS, CDR2 YDEGEE. V trimming: 4 bases; J trimming: 4 bases; junction bases outside the gene matches: 22.

This clonotype was seen only a few times. This chain links TRBV20-1 with TRBJ2-7; 13 bases are shared with TRBD2. V lost 3 bases and J lost 1; bases outside the gene matches: 3. CDR3 length: 15 residues. Germline-derived CDR1 and CDR2 are DFQATT and SNEGSKA (reference sequence). The CDR3 protein is CSASLGLAGSYEQYF. The CDR3 nucleotides are TGCAGTGCTAGTCTGGGACTAGCGGGATCCTACGAGCAGTACTTC.

The V gene is TRBV7-2, the J gene TRBJ2-5; no clear D. V was cut by 1 base and J by 7 bases, with 10 bases left in between. The CDR3 has 13 amino acids. CDR1 is SGHTA, CDR2 FQGNSA, per germline. For the CDR3, the DNA is TGTGCCAGCAGCTTAGGTCGACTGGGGACCCAGTACTTC. Translation: CASSLGRLGTQYF. The complete variable domain, with remaining parts taken from reference TRBV7-2 and TRBJ2-5, reads GAGVSQSPSNKVTEKGKDVELRCDPISGHTALYWYRQSLGQGLEFLIYFQGNSAPDKSGLPSDRFSAERTGGSVSTLTIQRTQQEDSAVYLCASSLGRLGTQYFGPGTRLLVL.

The chain carries TRBV24-1 and TRBJ1-1; tentative D call: TRBD1 (6 bases). The CDR3 length is 14 residues. Germline lookup yields CDR1 KGHDR and CDR2 SFDVKD. V was shortened by 3 bases and J by 7 bases, with 14 bases between the two germline ends. CDR3 in DNA: TGTGCCACCAGTGATGGGGGATCCAGGGGTGAAGCTTTCTTT. It codes for CATSDGGSRGEAFF.

This chain joins TRBV19 and TRBJ2-7, with D unclear. This CDR3 has 13 residues. Germline CDR1 and CDR2: LNHDA and SQIVND (reference sequence). The V gene lost 2 bases and the J gene lost 1 base, with 6 bases spanning the gap. This chain's CDR3 is CASSIWGSYEQYF. CDR3 nucleotide sequence: TGTGCCAGTAGTATATGGGGTTCCTACGAGCAGTACTTC.